The present T cell receptor beta chain was sequenced within a study of shared clonotypes between healthy human individuals. Findings and caveats of the study: The small donor group covered limited genetic and exposure diversity. Specimens sampled were limited to blood, with tissue repertoires likely differing.

Splitting the CD4+ cells yielded a CD45RA+ naive subset and a CD45RA-negative memory subset. The protocol was immunoSEQ multiplex PCR, while the TCRdb copy is restricted to in-frame clones and leaves out a portion. The sample has millions of clones; 90% to 95% are singletons. The V gene's germline CDR1 is MNHEY and CDR2 SMNVEV (reference sequence). This CDR3 region has 17 residues. Germline trimming cut 5 bases from V and 0 bases from J; bases unmatched to any gene: 13. Points on this clone: Antigen specificity is unknown.

What was sequenced was naive CD4+ T cells from PBMCs. As for subset: CD45RA+ positively selected. This receptor was obtained from a man between 18 and 35 years old in good health. Some clones in this sample may be carry-over from other donors' samples. The chain recombines TRBV27 with TRBJ2-7, with 7 bases lining up with TRBD1. DNA of the CDR3: TGTGCCAGCAGTCATCAATTGACAGGGAGAAGCTCCTACGAGCAGTACTTC. It translates to CASSHQLTGRSSYEQYF.